The source of this T cell receptor (beta chain) is a study of beta chain features in type 1 diabetes. Study context: In age, gender and cell yields, patients were similar to healthy donors.

V was clipped by 5 bases and J by 4 bases, with 13 bases between them. The CDR3 covers 13 residues. The V gene's germline CDR1 is SGHDT and CDR2 YYEEEE. Isolated RNA was reverse transcribed in full, so expressed TCRB transcripts were sequenced. Some clones are missing from TCRdb's copy, which holds only in-frame ones; the method was immunoSEQ multiplex PCR. The repertoire holds 140,000 or so clones, with under 11% as singletons. V usage is TRBV5-6 and J usage is TRBJ2-7; weak D call: TRBD1 (6 bases). Sequenced sample: naive CD4+ T cells from blood. The TCR sequence derives from a man between 18 and 35 years old in good health. DNA of the CDR3: TGTGCCAGCAGTACCGGGACATATTACGAGCAGTACTTC. This translates into CASSTGTYYEQYF. Using reference TRBV5-6 and TRBJ2-7 for the parts outside the CDR3, the full variable domain is DAGVTQSPTHLIKTRGQQVTLRCSPKSGHDTVSWYQQALGQGPQFIFQYYEEEERQRGNFPDRFSGHQFPNYSSELNVNALLLGDSALYLCASSTGTYYEQYFGPGTRLTVT.